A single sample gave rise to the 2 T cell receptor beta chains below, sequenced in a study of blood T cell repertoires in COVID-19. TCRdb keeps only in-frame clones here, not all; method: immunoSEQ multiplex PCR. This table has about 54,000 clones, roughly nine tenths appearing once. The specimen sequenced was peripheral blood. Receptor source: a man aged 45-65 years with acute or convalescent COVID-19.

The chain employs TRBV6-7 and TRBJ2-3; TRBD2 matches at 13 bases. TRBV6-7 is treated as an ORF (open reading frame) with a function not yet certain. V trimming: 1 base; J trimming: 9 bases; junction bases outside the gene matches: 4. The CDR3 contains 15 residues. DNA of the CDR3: TGTGCCAGCAGTTACTTAACTAGCGGGAGGGCCACGCAGTATTTT. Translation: CASSYLTSGRATQYF.

The CDR3 DNA sequence: TGTGCCACCAGTGACCCTGCTGGAGTAAACCCCTACAATGAGCAGTTCTTC. It specifies CATSDPAGVNPYNEQFF. The gene calls are TRBV24-1 and TRBJ2-1; no clear D. The CDR3 runs to 17 residues. Trimming pared 4 bases from V and 2 bases from J, leaving 17 bases between. Germline V gives CDR1 KGHDR, CDR2 SFDVKD.